This is a list of T cell receptor beta chains from one sample in a study of PD-1 blockade in classical Hodgkin lymphoma. TCRdb keeps only in-frame clones here, not all; method: immunoSEQ multiplex PCR. The table has some 19,000 clones, around three quarters seen once. The source material was peripheral blood mononuclear cells (PBMCs), sampled before the fourth cycle of nivolumab. The receptors come from a human donor with classical Hodgkin lymphoma. Each CDR3 is given with its conserved first and last residue. The D gene is left open where the match is weak. Not every row has a clone size; where given, it reads once, few, many or a size class.

d_gene	v_gene	j_gene	abundance	CDR3aa	CDR3nt
-	TRBV15	TRBJ1-1	few	CATSRDQGVGNRGTEAFF	TGTGCCACCAGCAGAGATCAAGGGGTCGGGAATAGGGGCACTGAAGCTTTCTTT
-	TRBV5-6	TRBJ2-2	-	CASSYGSGELFF	TGTGCCAGCAGCTACGGTTCCGGGGAGCTGTTTTTT
-	TRBV7-2	TRBJ2-7	-	CASSNNRVAYEQYF	TGTGCCAGCAGCAACAACAGGGTAGCCTACGAGCAGTACTTC
-	TRBV7-9	TRBJ2-1	-	CASSLVALHNEQFF	TGTGCCAGCAGCTTAGTAGCACTACACAATGAGCAGTTCTTC
TRBD2	TRBV5-1	TRBJ2-1	-	CASSGAGLAPYNEQFF	TGCGCCAGCAGCGGGGCCGGACTAGCCCCCTACAATGAGCAGTTCTTC
-	TRBV10-3	TRBJ1-3	-	CAISADSNSGNTIYF	TGTGCCATCAGCGCTGACAGTAACTCTGGAAACACCATATATTTT
-	TRBV7-2	TRBJ2-3	once	CASSLTATDTQYF	TGTGCCAGCAGCTTGACAGCGACAGATACGCAGTATTTT
-	TRBV5-1	TRBJ1-1	few	CASSFRANTEAFF	TGCGCCAGCAGCTTCCGGGCCAACACTGAAGCTTTCTTT
TRBD1	TRBV4-2	TRBJ2-2	-	CASTLPGQGAGELFF	TGTGCCAGCACCCTACCGGGACAGGGTGCCGGGGAGCTGTTTTTT
-	TRBV27	TRBJ2-1	-	CASSFSGGEQFF	TGTGCCAGCAGTTTTTCGGGTGGTGAGCAGTTCTTC
-	TRBV28	TRBJ1-1	-	CASRGNTEAFF	TGTGCCAGCAGAGGGAACACTGAAGCTTTCTTT